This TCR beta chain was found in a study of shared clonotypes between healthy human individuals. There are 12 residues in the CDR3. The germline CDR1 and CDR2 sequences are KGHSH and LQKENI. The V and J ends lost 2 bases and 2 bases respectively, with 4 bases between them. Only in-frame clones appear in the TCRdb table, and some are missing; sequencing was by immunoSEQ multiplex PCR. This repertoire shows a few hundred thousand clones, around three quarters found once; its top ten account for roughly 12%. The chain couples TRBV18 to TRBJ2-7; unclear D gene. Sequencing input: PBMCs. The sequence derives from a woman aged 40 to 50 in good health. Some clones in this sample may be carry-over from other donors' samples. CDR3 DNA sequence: TGTGCCAGCTCACCAAGGACCTACGAGCAGTACTTC. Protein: CASSPRTYEQYF.